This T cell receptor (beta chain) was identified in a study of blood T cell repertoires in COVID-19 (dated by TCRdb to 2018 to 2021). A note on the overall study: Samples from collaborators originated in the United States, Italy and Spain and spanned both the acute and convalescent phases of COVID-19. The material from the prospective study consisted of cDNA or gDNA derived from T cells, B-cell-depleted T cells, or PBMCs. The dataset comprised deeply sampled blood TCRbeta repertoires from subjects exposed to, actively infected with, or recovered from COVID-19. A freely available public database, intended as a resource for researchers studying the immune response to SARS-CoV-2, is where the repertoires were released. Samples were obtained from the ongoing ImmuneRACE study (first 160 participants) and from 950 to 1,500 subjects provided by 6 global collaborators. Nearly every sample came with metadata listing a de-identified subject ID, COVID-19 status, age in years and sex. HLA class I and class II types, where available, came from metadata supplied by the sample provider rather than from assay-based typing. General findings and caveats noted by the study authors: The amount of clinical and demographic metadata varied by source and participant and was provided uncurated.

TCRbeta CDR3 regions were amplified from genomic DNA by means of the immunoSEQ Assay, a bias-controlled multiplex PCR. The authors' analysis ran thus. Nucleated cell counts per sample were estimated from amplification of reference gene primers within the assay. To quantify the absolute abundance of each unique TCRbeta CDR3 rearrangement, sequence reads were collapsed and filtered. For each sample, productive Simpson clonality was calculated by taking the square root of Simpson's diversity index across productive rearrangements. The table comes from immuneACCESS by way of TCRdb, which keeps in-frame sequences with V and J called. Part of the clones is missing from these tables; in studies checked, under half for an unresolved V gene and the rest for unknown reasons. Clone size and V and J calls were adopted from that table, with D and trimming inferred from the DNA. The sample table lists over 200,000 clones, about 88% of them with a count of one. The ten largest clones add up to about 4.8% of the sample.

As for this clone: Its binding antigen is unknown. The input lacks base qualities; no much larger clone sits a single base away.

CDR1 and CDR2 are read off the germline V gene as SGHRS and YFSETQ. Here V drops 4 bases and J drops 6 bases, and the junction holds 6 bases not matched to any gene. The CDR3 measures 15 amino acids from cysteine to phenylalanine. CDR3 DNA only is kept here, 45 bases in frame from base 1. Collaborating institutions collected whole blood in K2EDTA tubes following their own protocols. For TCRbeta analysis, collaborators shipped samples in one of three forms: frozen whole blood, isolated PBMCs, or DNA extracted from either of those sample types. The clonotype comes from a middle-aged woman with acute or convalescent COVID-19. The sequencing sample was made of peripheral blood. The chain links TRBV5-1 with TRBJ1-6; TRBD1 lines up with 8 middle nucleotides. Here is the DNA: TGCGCCAGCAGCAGCGGACAGGGAGGTAATTCACCCCTCCACTTT. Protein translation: CASSSGQGGNSPLHF.